Following are 16 T cell receptor beta chains from one sample sequenced in a study of T cell responses to AZD1222 COVID-19 vaccine. TCRdb keeps only in-frame clones here, not all; method: immunoSEQ multiplex PCR. In the table there are around 100,000 clones, about 90% of which are singletons. Sequences were derived from peripheral blood, sampled 28 days after the second AZD1222 dose. The receptors stem from an adult who received the AZD1222 COVID-19 vaccine.

This chain connects TRBV4-1 to TRBJ1-5, with TRBD1 matching over 8 bases. The junction had 6 bases not matched to a gene; V was cut back by 1 base and J by 1 base. The CDR3 is 17 residues long. Germline lookup yields CDR1 MGHRA and CDR2 YSYEKL. CDR3 region: CASSQVGRGRSNQPQHF. In DNA, the CDR3 is TGCGCCAGCAGCCAAGTGGGCAGGGGGCGAAGCAATCAGCCCCAGCATTTT.

The rearrangement links TRBV7-9 to TRBJ1-2; no clear D gene. The V end lost 4 bases, the J end lost 0 bases, and 15 bases lay between the germline ends. The germline V gene has CDR1 SEHNR and CDR2 FQNEAQ (reference sequence). The CDR3 contains 16 residues. Here the CDR3 reads CASSSAGEESNYGYTF. As DNA, the CDR3 is TGTGCCAGCAGCTCAGCTGGTGAGGAATCTAACTATGGCTACACCTTC.

The rearrangement joins TRBV5-1 to TRBJ2-3, with D unclear. CDR1 and CDR2 (germline): SGHRS, YFSETQ. V was pared by 4 bases and J by 1 base, with 4 bases between. This CDR3 is built from 12 residues. DNA for the CDR3: TGCGCCAGCAGCCCGCGCACAGATACGCAGTATTTT. Translation: CASSPRTDTQYF. The full variable domain, rest sourced from reference TRBV5-1 and TRBJ2-3, is KAGVTQTPRYLIKTRGQQVTLSCSPISGHRSVSWYQQTPGQGLQFLFEYFSETQRNKGNFPGRFSGRQFSNSRSEMNVSTLELGDSALYLCASSPRTDTQYFGPGTRLTVL.

This rearrangement joins TRBV10-3 to TRBJ2-7; D call uncertain. V was trimmed by 0 bases and J by 3 bases, leaving 3 bases between them. This CDR3 has 12 residues. Germline loops: CDR1 ENHRY, CDR2 SYGVKD. CDR3 loop: CAISESVYEQYF. DNA of the CDR3: TGTGCCATCAGTGAGTCCGTCTACGAGCAGTACTTC.

The chain couples TRBV10-3 to TRBJ2-1, with D unclear. V lost 1 base and J lost 7, with 8 bases in between. The germline V gene has CDR1 ENHRY and CDR2 SYGVKD. The CDR3 sequence is 13 residues long. The CDR3 here is CAISEYAENEQFF. CDR3 in DNA: TGTGCCATCAGTGAGTATGCGGAGAATGAGCAGTTCTTC.

The V and J genes are TRBV14 and TRBJ2-7; TRBD2 agrees at 7 bases. V lost 0 bases to trimming and J lost 5 bases; unmatched junction nucleotides: 7. The CDR3 runs to 15 residues. The germline gives CDR1 SGHDN, CDR2 FVKESK. The CDR3 region is CASSQEREIEHEQYF. CDR3 nucleotides: TGTGCCAGCAGCCAAGAGCGGGAGATTGAGCACGAGCAGTACTTC.

The V gene is TRBV6-5, the J gene TRBJ2-7, with D perhaps matching TRBD2 (6 bases). Germline CDR1 is MNHEY and CDR2 is SVGAGI. This CDR3 has 15 amino acids. V lost 5 bases, J lost 0 bases, and 14 bases lay in between. Here the CDR3 reads CASSRWDWRSYEQYF. CDR3 nucleotides: TGTGCCAGCAGTCGCTGGGACTGGCGCTCCTACGAGCAGTACTTC.

The rearrangement links TRBV6-2 or TRBV6-3 to TRBJ1-5; TRBD1 is a possible D gene (6 bases). Trimming took 0 bases from V and 4 from J, leaving 13 bases between them. The germline V gene encodes CDR1 MNHEY and CDR2 SVGEGT. This CDR3 contains 16 residues. CDR3 sequence: CASSYSIGGANQPQHF. DNA of the CDR3: TGTGCCAGCAGTTACTCGATTGGGGGCGCAAATCAGCCCCAGCATTTT.

The chain couples TRBV5-1 to TRBJ1-1; D is unclear. Trimming cost V 2 bases and J 4 bases, with 9 bases left between them. Per the germline V gene, CDR1 is SGHRS and CDR2 is YFSETQ. The CDR3 is 13 amino acids. This chain's CDR3 is CASSFSRGTEAFF. The CDR3 DNA reads as TGCGCCAGCAGCTTCTCTCGTGGCACTGAAGCTTTCTTT.

V and J are TRBV7-2 and TRBJ2-5, with 8 positions matching TRBD2. The V gene end was trimmed by 7 bases and the J gene end by 9 bases; junction bases not matched to a gene: 16. In germline, CDR1 is SGHTA, CDR2 FQGNSA. The CDR3 contains 15 residues. The CDR3 nucleotides are TGTGCCAGCACCAAGACCTCTATTTCGGGAGGGCCCCAGTACTTC. Residues: CASTKTSISGGPQYF.

This clone was counted a few times. The chain uses TRBV28 and TRBJ1-2, with 8 bases that match TRBD1. CDR3 length: 18 amino acids. V was clipped by 1 base and J by 3 bases; unmatched bases: 13. Germline CDR1 and CDR2: MDHEN and SYDVKM. The CDR3 reads CASSLFSSPTDRDYGYTF. For the CDR3, the DNA is TGTGCCAGCAGTTTATTCTCTTCACCGACGGACAGGGACTATGGCTACACCTTC.

The chain is built from TRBV7-8 and TRBJ1-1, with a possible D match to TRBD1 (5 bases). Germline V lookup: CDR1 SGHVS, CDR2 FQNEAQ. The germline V and J ends were trimmed by 5 bases and 4 bases, with 14 bases remaining between them. The CDR3 is made up of 14 amino acids. The CDR3 here is CASSGGDQGTEAFF. The CDR3 nucleotides are TGTGCCAGCAGCGGAGGGGATCAGGGCACTGAAGCTTTCTTT.

The rearrangement uses TRBV7-5 and TRBJ1-6; the table's D call, TRBD1, was not checked against the DNA. TRBV7-5 is a pseudogene locus. The CDR3 loop spans 15 amino acids. CDR3 in DNA: TGTGCCAGAAGCTTGGGAGGGACAGGAGATTCACCCCTCCACTTT. Amino acids: CARSLGGTGDSPLHF.

This rearrangement joins TRBV30 to TRBJ1-1, with unresolved D. In germline, CDR1 is GTSNPN, CDR2 SVGIG (reference sequence). V was cut by 3 bases and J by 0 bases, with 23 bases left in between. There are 18 residues in the CDR3. CDR3 amino acids: CAWRRLGVGKRVNTEAFF. CDR3 coding DNA: TGTGCCTGGAGAAGGTTGGGAGTGGGGAAGCGCGTGAACACTGAAGCTTTCTTT.

This sequence joins TRBV11-3 and TRBJ2-7; the D gene is possibly TRBD1 (6 bases). This CDR3 has 13 residues. The germline V and J ends were trimmed by 5 bases and 3 bases, with 11 bases remaining between them. The germline V gene has CDR1 SGHNT and CDR2 YENEEA. The CDR3 DNA follows: TGTGCCAGCAGCCACCGGGACAACTACGAGCAGTACTTC. Its translation: CASSHRDNYEQYF.

The V gene is TRBV5-5, the J gene TRBJ1-5; 9 bases are shared with TRBD1. V trimming: 3 bases; J trimming: 10 bases; junction bases outside the gene matches: 11. The CDR3 spans 15 residues. Germline CDR1 SGHKS, CDR2 YYEKEE (reference sequence). CDR3 sequence: CASSWGTGQGYPQHF. CDR3 sequence (DNA): TGTGCCAGCAGCTGGGGGACGGGACAGGGATACCCCCAGCATTTT.